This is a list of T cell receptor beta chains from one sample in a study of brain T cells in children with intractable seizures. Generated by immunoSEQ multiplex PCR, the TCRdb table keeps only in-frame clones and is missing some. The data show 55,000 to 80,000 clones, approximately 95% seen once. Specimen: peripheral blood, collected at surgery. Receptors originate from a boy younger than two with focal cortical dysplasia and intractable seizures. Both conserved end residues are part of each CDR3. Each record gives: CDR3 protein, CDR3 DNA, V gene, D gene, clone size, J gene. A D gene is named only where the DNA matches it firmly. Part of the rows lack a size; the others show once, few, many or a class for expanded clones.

cdr3_aa: CASTKTYPASSYEQYF
cdr3_nt: TGTGCCAGCACCAAGACCTACCCCGCGAGCTCCTACGAGCAGTACTTC
v_call: TRBV2
d_call: NA
clone_size: NA
j_call: TRBJ2-7

cdr3_aa: CASSDGRLVNNSPLHF
cdr3_nt: TGTGCCAGCAGCGATGGGAGACTAGTTAATAATTCACCCCTCCACTTT
v_call: TRBV5-6
d_call: NA
clone_size: NA
j_call: TRBJ1-6

cdr3_aa: CASSQEGGRLGSETQYF
cdr3_nt: TGCGCCAGCAGCCAAGAGGGGGGGCGACTAGGGTCCGAGACCCAGTACTTC
v_call: TRBV4-1
d_call: NA
clone_size: NA
j_call: TRBJ2-5

cdr3_aa: CASSLAGVYEQYF
cdr3_nt: TGTGCCAGCAGCCTAGCGGGAGTCTACGAGCAGTACTTC
v_call: TRBV11-2
d_call: TRBD2
clone_size: NA
j_call: TRBJ2-7

cdr3_aa: CSASGTYEQYF
cdr3_nt: TGCAGTGCTAGCGGAACCTACGAGCAGTACTTC
v_call: TRBV20-1
d_call: NA
clone_size: NA
j_call: TRBJ2-7

cdr3_aa: CASSSGQGASEQYF
cdr3_nt: TGTGCCAGCAGTAGTGGGCAGGGGGCCTCCGAGCAGTACTTC
v_call: TRBV2
d_call: TRBD1
clone_size: NA
j_call: TRBJ2-7

cdr3_aa: CASSFGQGGQPQHF
cdr3_nt: TGTGCCAGCAGTTTCGGGCAGGGTGGTCAGCCCCAGCATTTT
v_call: TRBV27
d_call: NA
clone_size: NA
j_call: TRBJ1-5

cdr3_aa: CASKGGVAYEQYF
cdr3_nt: TGTGCCTCTAAAGGAGGGGTCGCCTACGAGCAGTACTTC
v_call: TRBV6-5
d_call: NA
clone_size: NA
j_call: TRBJ2-7

cdr3_aa: CASRAGDQETQYF
cdr3_nt: TGTGCCAGCAGAGCGGGAGACCAAGAGACCCAGTACTTC
v_call: TRBV7-9
d_call: TRBD2
clone_size: NA
j_call: TRBJ2-5

cdr3_aa: CASSYIGRSQETQYF
cdr3_nt: TGTGCCAGCAGCTACATCGGTCGAAGCCAAGAGACCCAGTACTTC
v_call: TRBV5-6
d_call: NA
clone_size: once
j_call: TRBJ2-5

cdr3_aa: CASSLDPGMNNEQFF
cdr3_nt: TGTGCCAGCAGCCTGGACCCCGGCATGAACAATGAGCAGTTCTTC
v_call: TRBV7-7
d_call: NA
clone_size: NA
j_call: TRBJ2-1

cdr3_aa: CASTQGSGGGYTF
cdr3_nt: TGTGCCAGCACCCAGGGTTCTGGCGGCGGCTACACCTTC
v_call: TRBV6-5
d_call: NA
clone_size: NA
j_call: TRBJ1-2

cdr3_aa: CASSFPGGSSNTEAFF
cdr3_nt: TGTGCCAGCAGCTTCCCAGGGGGAAGTTCGAACACTGAAGCTTTCTTT
v_call: TRBV13
d_call: TRBD1
clone_size: NA
j_call: TRBJ1-1

cdr3_aa: CASSEGRYGYTF
cdr3_nt: TGTGCCAGCAGTGAGGGACGGTATGGCTACACCTTC
v_call: TRBV2
d_call: NA
clone_size: NA
j_call: TRBJ1-2

cdr3_aa: CASSSQDTEAFF
cdr3_nt: TGTGCCAGCAGCTCGCAGGACACTGAAGCTTTCTTT
v_call: TRBV11-2
d_call: NA
clone_size: NA
j_call: TRBJ1-1

cdr3_aa: CASRFPGGPETQYF
cdr3_nt: TGTGCCAGCCGCTTCCCGGGAGGGCCTGAGACCCAGTACTTC
v_call: TRBV18
d_call: TRBD2
clone_size: NA
j_call: TRBJ2-5

cdr3_aa: CASSFAEPNEQFF
cdr3_nt: TGCGCCAGCAGCTTTGCTGAGCCCAATGAGCAGTTCTTC
v_call: TRBV5-1
d_call: NA
clone_size: NA
j_call: TRBJ2-1

cdr3_aa: CASSQGHTGELFF
cdr3_nt: TGTGCCAGCAGCCAAGGACACACCGGGGAGCTGTTTTTT
v_call: TRBV3-1/TRBV3-2
d_call: NA
clone_size: NA
j_call: TRBJ2-2

cdr3_aa: CASSPLDRGADNSPLHF
cdr3_nt: TGTGCCAGCTCACCATTGGACAGGGGGGCTGATAATTCACCCCTCCACTTT
v_call: TRBV18
d_call: TRBD1
clone_size: NA
j_call: TRBJ1-6

cdr3_aa: CASSLGGKPLHF
cdr3_nt: TGTGCCAGCAGCTTAGGGGGAAAACCCCTCCACTTT
v_call: TRBV5-6
d_call: NA
clone_size: once
j_call: TRBJ1-6

cdr3_aa: CASSLSGNSYEQYF
cdr3_nt: TGTGCCAGCAGCTTGTCGGGGAACTCCTACGAGCAGTACTTC
v_call: TRBV5-8
d_call: NA
clone_size: NA
j_call: TRBJ2-7

cdr3_aa: CASSFPNTDTQYF
cdr3_nt: TGTGCCAGCAGCTTCCCTAACACAGATACGCAGTATTTT
v_call: TRBV7-9
d_call: NA
clone_size: NA
j_call: TRBJ2-3